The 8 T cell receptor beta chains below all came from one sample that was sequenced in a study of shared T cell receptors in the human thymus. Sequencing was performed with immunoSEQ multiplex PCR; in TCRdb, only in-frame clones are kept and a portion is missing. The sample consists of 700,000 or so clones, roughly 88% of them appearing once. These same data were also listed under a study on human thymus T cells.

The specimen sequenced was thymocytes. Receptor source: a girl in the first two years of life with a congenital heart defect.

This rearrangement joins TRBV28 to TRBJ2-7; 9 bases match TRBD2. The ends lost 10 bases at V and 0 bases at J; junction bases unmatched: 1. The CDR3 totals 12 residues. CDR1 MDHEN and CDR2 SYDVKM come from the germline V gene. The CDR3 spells CATSGVSYEQYF. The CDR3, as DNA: TGTGCCACTAGCGGGGTCTCCTACGAGCAGTACTTC.

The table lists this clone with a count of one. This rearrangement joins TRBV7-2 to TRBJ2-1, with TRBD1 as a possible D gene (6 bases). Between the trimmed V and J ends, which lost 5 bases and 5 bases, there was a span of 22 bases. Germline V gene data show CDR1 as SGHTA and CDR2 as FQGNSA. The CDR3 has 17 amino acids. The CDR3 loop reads CASSRSGTPEKDNEQFF. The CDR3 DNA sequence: TGTGCCAGCAGCCGCTCCGGGACACCAGAAAAAGACAATGAGCAGTTCTTC.

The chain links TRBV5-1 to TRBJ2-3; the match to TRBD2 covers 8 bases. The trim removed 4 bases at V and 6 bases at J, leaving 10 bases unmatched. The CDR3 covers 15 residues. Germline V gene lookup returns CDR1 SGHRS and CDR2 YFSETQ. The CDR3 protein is CASSVGGGRFDTQYF. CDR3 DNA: TGCGCCAGCAGCGTCGGGGGCGGGAGGTTCGATACGCAGTATTTT.

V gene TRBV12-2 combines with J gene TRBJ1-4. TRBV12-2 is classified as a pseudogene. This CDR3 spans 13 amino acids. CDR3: CASRLAYNEKLFF. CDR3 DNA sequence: TGTGCAAGTCGCTTAGCCTACAATGAAAAACTGTTTTTT.

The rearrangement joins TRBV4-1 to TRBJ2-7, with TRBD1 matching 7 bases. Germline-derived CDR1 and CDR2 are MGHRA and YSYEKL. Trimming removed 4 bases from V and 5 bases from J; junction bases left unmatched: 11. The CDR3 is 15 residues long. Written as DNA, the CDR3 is TGCGCCAGCAGCCCCCCCGACAGGGAAGGTAACGAGCAGTACTTC. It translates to CASSPPDREGNEQYF.

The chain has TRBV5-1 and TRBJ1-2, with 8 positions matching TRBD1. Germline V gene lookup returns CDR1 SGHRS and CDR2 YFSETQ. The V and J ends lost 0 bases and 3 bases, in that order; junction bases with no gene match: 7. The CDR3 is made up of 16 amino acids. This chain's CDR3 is CASSLEVRGRDYGYTF. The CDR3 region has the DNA TGCGCCAGCAGCTTGGAGGTCAGGGGGCGAGACTATGGCTACACCTTC.

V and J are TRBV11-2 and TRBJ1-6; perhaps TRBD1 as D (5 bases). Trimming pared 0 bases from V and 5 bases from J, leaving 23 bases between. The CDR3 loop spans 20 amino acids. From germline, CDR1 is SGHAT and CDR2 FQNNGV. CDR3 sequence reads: CASSLDCIAGIYCDNSPLHF. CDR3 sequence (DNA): TGTGCCAGCAGCTTAGATTGTATAGCAGGGATCTACTGCGATAATTCACCCCTCCACTTT.

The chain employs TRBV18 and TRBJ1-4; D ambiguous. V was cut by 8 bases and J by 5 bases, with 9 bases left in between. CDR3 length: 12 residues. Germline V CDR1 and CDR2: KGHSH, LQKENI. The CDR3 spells CASREWNEKLFF. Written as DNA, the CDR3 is TGTGCCAGCAGGGAGTGGAATGAAAAACTGTTTTTT.